The present entry profiles one T cell receptor (beta chain) with its context. The antigen is undetermined. The assay was immunoSEQ multiplex PCR, and TCRdb's table has in-frame clones only and misses some. The sample includes 90,000 to 150,000 clones, 85% to 95% of them seen just once. These data come from a study of graft-versus-host responses after intestinal transplantation. Study as a whole: Every recipient underwent anti-thymocyte globulin induction, then tacrolimus and steroids for two to four years.

The V segment lost 6 bases and the J segment 7 bases; nucleotides outside the gene matches: 15. Looked up from germline, CDR1 is LGHNA and CDR2 is YNFKEQ. CDR3 length: 16 residues. Study-wide results and caveats: Early post-transplant HvG declines showed an association with peak circulating GvH clone levels. Individuals who had graft-donor T cell macrochimerism had allografts that showed high graft-versus-host to host-versus-graft clonal ratios. Recipient-marrow GvH clones were detected, some having first appeared in ileum or blood.

The chain employs TRBV4-2 and TRBJ2-1, with 7 bases matching TRBD2. Sequenced material: unstimulated CD8+ T cells sorted from spleen or lymph node cells, taken before intestinal transplant. The clonotype comes from a human donor who received an intestinal transplant. Here the CDR3 reads CASRVEGNARGNEQFF. CDR3 sequence (DNA): TGTGCCAGCAGAGTAGAGGGGAACGCGCGGGGGAATGAGCAGTTCTTC.